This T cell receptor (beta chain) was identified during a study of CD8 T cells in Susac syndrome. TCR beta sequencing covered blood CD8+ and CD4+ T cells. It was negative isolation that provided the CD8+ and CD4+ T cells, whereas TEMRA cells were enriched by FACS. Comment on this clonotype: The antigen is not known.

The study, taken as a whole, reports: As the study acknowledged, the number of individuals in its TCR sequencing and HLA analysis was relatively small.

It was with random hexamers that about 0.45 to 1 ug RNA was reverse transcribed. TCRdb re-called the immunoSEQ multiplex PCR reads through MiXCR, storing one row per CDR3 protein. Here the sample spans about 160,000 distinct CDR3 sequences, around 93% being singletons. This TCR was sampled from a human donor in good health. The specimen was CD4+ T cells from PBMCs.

For the CDR3, the DNA is TGCAGTGCTGGGACAGGGAGCACGCAGTATTTT. Translation gives CSAGTGSTQYF. The chain recombines TRBV20-1 with TRBJ2-3; 9 nucleotides match TRBD1. The CDR3 covers 11 residues. V was clipped by 5 bases and J by 9 bases; unmatched bases: 3. Germline CDR1 reads DFQATT; CDR2 reads SNEGSKA (reference sequence).